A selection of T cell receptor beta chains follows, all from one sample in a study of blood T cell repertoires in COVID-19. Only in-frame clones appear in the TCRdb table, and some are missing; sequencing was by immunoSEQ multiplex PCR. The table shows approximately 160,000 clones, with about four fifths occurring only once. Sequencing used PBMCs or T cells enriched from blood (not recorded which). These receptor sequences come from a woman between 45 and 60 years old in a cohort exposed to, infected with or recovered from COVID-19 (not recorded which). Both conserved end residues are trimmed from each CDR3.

cdr3_aa: SASVAGGGNQPQH
cdr3_length: 13
v_call: TRBV20-1

cdr3_aa: ASSMRDRGRNSPLH
cdr3_length: 14
v_call: TRBV19

cdr3_aa: ASSRTEPDEQF
cdr3_length: 11
v_call: TRBV18

cdr3_aa: ASSLYPGLNGYT
cdr3_length: 12
v_call: TRBV5-4

cdr3_aa: AWSTSGGTEAF
cdr3_length: 11
v_call: TRBV30

cdr3_aa: ASSQINQPQH
cdr3_length: 10
v_call: TRBV6-2/TRBV6-3

cdr3_aa: ASSRVTSYEQY
cdr3_length: 11
v_call: TRBV5-6

cdr3_aa: ASSYLLAGPYEQY
cdr3_length: 13
v_call: TRBV7-9

cdr3_aa: ASSRGQGALGELF
cdr3_length: 13
v_call: TRBV3-1/TRBV3-2

cdr3_aa: ATSDPTGGNTEAF
cdr3_length: 13
v_call: TRBV24-1

cdr3_aa: ASSHGDRSYGYT
cdr3_length: 12
v_call: TRBV3-1/TRBV3-2

cdr3_aa: ASSLGGLGTEAF
cdr3_length: 12
v_call: TRBV5-1

cdr3_aa: ASSPVSGEALDEQF
cdr3_length: 14
v_call: TRBV11-2

cdr3_aa: ATPGTVGTGELF
cdr3_length: 12
v_call: TRBV24-1

cdr3_aa: ASSQDMGGSYEQY
cdr3_length: 13
v_call: TRBV4-3

cdr3_aa: ASSTGQGPPLH
cdr3_length: 11
v_call: TRBV7-8

cdr3_aa: ASSLVPPQAPDTQY
cdr3_length: 14
v_call: TRBV7-9

cdr3_aa: ASSLPGGYDEQY
cdr3_length: 12
v_call: TRBV11-2

cdr3_aa: ASSLRVNQPQH
cdr3_length: 11
v_call: TRBV6-5

cdr3_aa: ASSLERTGELF
cdr3_length: 11
v_call: TRBV11-2

cdr3_aa: ASSYGQGGSPLH
cdr3_length: 12
v_call: TRBV3-1/TRBV3-2

cdr3_aa: ASSLEREYEQY
cdr3_length: 11
v_call: TRBV7-2

cdr3_aa: ASRLGRGPTNYGYT
cdr3_length: 14
v_call: TRBV11-2

cdr3_aa: ASSSGGEGWETQY
cdr3_length: 13
v_call: TRBV6-5

cdr3_aa: ATVDWGQEY
cdr3_length: 9
v_call: TRBV28

cdr3_aa: ASSLDPGLNIQY
cdr3_length: 12
v_call: TRBV11-2

cdr3_aa: ASSLDSRATSDTQY
cdr3_length: 14
v_call: TRBV7-3

cdr3_aa: ASSATGGGNYGYT
cdr3_length: 13
v_call: TRBV2

cdr3_aa: ASSGSDRANIQY
cdr3_length: 12
v_call: TRBV5-6

cdr3_aa: ASSLETGTEAF
cdr3_length: 11
v_call: TRBV12-3/TRBV12-4

cdr3_aa: ASSEFVGTGRNNYGYT
cdr3_length: 16
v_call: TRBV6-1

cdr3_aa: SALRGETQY
cdr3_length: 9
v_call: TRBV20-1

cdr3_aa: ASSPRQDNSPLH
cdr3_length: 12
v_call: TRBV13

cdr3_aa: SALGTGGYT
cdr3_length: 9
v_call: TRBV20-1

cdr3_aa: ASSLGTSGSFEQY
cdr3_length: 13
v_call: TRBV3-1/TRBV3-2

cdr3_aa: ASSLTTSYEQY
cdr3_length: 11
v_call: TRBV11-1

cdr3_aa: ANSPTGANTGELF
cdr3_length: 13
v_call: TRBV7-3

cdr3_aa: ASSLEGTGNSPLH
cdr3_length: 13
v_call: TRBV7-9

cdr3_aa: ASSFGQGPEETQY
cdr3_length: 13
v_call: TRBV5-6

cdr3_aa: ASSLGRYNEQF
cdr3_length: 11
v_call: TRBV11-3

cdr3_aa: ASSQIRTDTQY
cdr3_length: 11
v_call: TRBV4-1

cdr3_aa: ASSLNPGVDTEAF
cdr3_length: 13
v_call: TRBV5-1